These 8 T cell receptor beta chains came from one sample sequenced in a study of shared clonotypes between healthy human individuals. This table comes from immunoSEQ multiplex PCR, and its TCRdb copy is limited to in-frame clones, with some not included. The sample contains about half a million clones, approximately 82% of which appear only once. The sequenced material came from PBMCs. These receptors all come from a woman aged 40 to 50 in good health. Some clones in this sample may be carry-over from other donors' samples.

This chain links TRBV7-2 with TRBJ2-1; possible D gene TRBD2, 7 bases. This CDR3 contains 16 residues. Germline values: CDR1 SGHTA, CDR2 FQGNSA. With 5 bases removed from V and 5 bases from J, the gap between germline ends came to 19 bases. As DNA, the CDR3 is TGTGCCAGCAGCCCTCAGGGGACTATAATTAACAATGAGCAGTTCTTC. It is translated as CASSPQGTIINNEQFF.

Here the CDR3 reads CATSRGGQITDTQYF. The CDR3 DNA follows: TGTGCCACCAGCAGAGGGGGACAGATCACAGATACGCAGTATTTT. The chain has TRBV15 and TRBJ2-3, with TRBD1 identical over 7 bases. CDR3 length: 15 amino acids. The germline V gene has CDR1 LNHNV and CDR2 YYDKDF (reference sequence). J gave up 2 bases and V 1 base, and 3 bases lay outside the gene matches.

V and J are TRBV2 and TRBJ2-7; D is ambiguous. Trimming cost V 3 bases and J 6 bases, with 6 bases left between them. The V gene's germline CDR1 is SNHLY and CDR2 FYNNEI. The CDR3 sequence is 11 residues long. The CDR3 spells CASSEFSEQYF. The CDR3, as DNA: TGTGCCAGCAGTGAGTTTTCCGAGCAGTACTTC.

The chain has TRBV28 and TRBJ1-5; possibly TRBD1 for D (6 bases). The length of the CDR3 is 15 residues. Germline CDR1 and CDR2: MDHEN and SYDVKM. The V gene lost 6 bases and the J gene lost 4 bases, with 16 bases spanning the gap. In DNA, the CDR3 is TGTGCCAGCAGCCGAGGGGGAACCCCAAATCAGCCCCAGCATTTT. This sequence encodes CASSRGGTPNQPQHF.

This clone was seen repeatedly, ten times or more. V is TRBV27 and J is TRBJ2-7, with 7 bases fitting TRBD1. Germline V CDR1 and CDR2: MNHEY, SMNVEV (reference sequence). The CDR3 has 23 residues. Trimming cost V 6 bases and J 6 bases; bases outside gene matches: 38. For the CDR3, the DNA is TGTGCCAGCAGCGCCAGACAGCGAGATACCGAACCCTTACTACGGGACAGCTTAGCCGAGCAGTACTTC. This sequence encodes CASSARQRDTEPLLRDSLAEQYF.

The V and J genes are TRBV10-3 and TRBJ1-1; 7 bases line up with TRBD1. J lost 3 bases, V lost 6 bases, and 7 bases had no gene match. The CDR3 is 14 residues long. CDR1 ENHRY and CDR2 SYGVKD come from the germline V gene. The CDR3 reads CAIRQTGTDTEAFF. The CDR3 DNA is TGTGCCATCAGACAAACCGGGACAGACACTGAAGCTTTCTTT.

The chain has TRBV30 and TRBJ2-6; TRBD1 agrees at 7 bases. The CDR3 runs 14 residues. V was pared by 5 bases and J by 2 bases, with 3 bases of the junction left unmatched. Germline V lookup: CDR1 GTSNPN, CDR2 SVGIG (reference sequence). This CDR3 reads CAWDQGAGANVLTF. The CDR3 DNA follows: TGTGCCTGGGACCAGGGGGCTGGGGCCAACGTCCTGACTTTC.

This clone was observed at least ten times. Different DNA sequences within this sample yield the same CDR3. The J gene is TRBJ1-2, the V gene TRBV5-4; D unresolved. This CDR3 has 15 residues. V was clipped by 2 bases and J by 3 bases, with 14 bases between them. The germline V gene has CDR1 SGHNT and CDR2 YYREEE (reference sequence). In nucleotides, the CDR3 is TGTGCCAGCAGCTTAACGGTCCGCGGCGACTATGGCTACACCTTC. Residues: CASSLTVRGDYGYTF.